These 10 T cell receptor beta chains were all obtained from the same sample, sequenced in a study of T cell responses to AZD1222 COVID-19 vaccine. The repertoire was sequenced with immunoSEQ multiplex PCR; TCRdb's copy has only in-frame clones and lacks some. There are more than 110,000 clones in the sample; around nine tenths occur only once, and approximately 5.4% lies in the top ten. Sequences were derived from peripheral blood, sampled on day 0 of AZD1222 vaccination. The receptors shown here come from an adult in good health.

J is TRBJ1-1 and V is TRBV28; 11 bases align to TRBD1. V was pared by 5 bases and J by 0 bases, with 11 bases of the junction left unmatched. The CDR3 totals 18 residues. CDR1 is MDHEN, CDR2 SYDVKM, per germline. This CDR3 is CASSLVPGQGGVNTEAFF. For the CDR3, the DNA is TGTGCCAGCAGTCTCGTCCCGGGACAGGGGGGGGTGAACACTGAAGCTTTCTTT.

This clone is a singleton in its sample. The V gene is TRBV4-1, the J gene TRBJ1-1; D unresolved. V was pared by 3 bases and J by 0 bases, with 11 bases between. This CDR3 spans 15 amino acids. Germline CDR1 MGHRA, CDR2 YSYEKL. The CDR3 DNA follows: TGCGCCAGCAGCCAGGCGGGAGCTCTGAACACTGAAGCTTTCTTT. It specifies CASSQAGALNTEAFF.

The chain has TRBV6-5 and TRBJ2-7, with TRBD2 as a possible D gene (5 bases). Trimming cost V 2 bases and J 3 bases, with 11 bases left between them. CDR3 length: 14 residues. Germline V lookup: CDR1 MNHEY, CDR2 SVGAGI. The CDR3 region has the DNA TGTGCCAGCAGTTACCACGCCGGGGACTACGAGCAGTACTTC. This translates into CASSYHAGDYEQYF.

V and J are TRBV2 and TRBJ2-2, with 10 bases matching TRBD2. The CDR3 totals 19 residues. The V gene's germline CDR1 is SNHLY and CDR2 FYNNEI. V trimming: 7 bases; J trimming: 0 bases; junction bases outside the gene matches: 14. The CDR3 loop is CASMGFYGTSETNTGELFF. DNA for the CDR3: TGTGCCAGCATGGGCTTCTACGGGACTAGCGAAACGAACACCGGGGAGCTGTTTTTT. The full variable domain, in which reference TRBV2 and TRBJ2-2 provide the parts outside the CDR3, is EPEVTQTPSHQVTQMGQEVILRCVPISNHLYFYWYRQILGQKVEFLVSFYNNEISEKSEIFDDQFSVERPDGSNFTLKIRSTKLEDSAMYFCASMGFYGTSETNTGELFFGEGSRLTVL.

This chain joins TRBV5-6 and TRBJ2-7, with 7 positions matching TRBD1. The CDR3 runs to 16 residues. The junction had 8 bases not matched to a gene; V was cut back by 1 base and J by 1 base. Germline-derived CDR1 and CDR2 are SGHDT and YYEEEE. The CDR3 spells CASSLLGAQGSYEQYF. The DNA of the CDR3 is TGTGCCAGCAGCTTGTTGGGCGCACAGGGGTCCTACGAGCAGTACTTC.

The CDR3 loop is CASSLGRGRTEAFF. The CDR3, as DNA: TGTGCCAGCAGCTTAGGCAGGGGGCGTACTGAAGCTTTCTTT. The rearrangement uses TRBV11-1 and TRBJ1-1, with 8 bases lining up with TRBD1. The CDR3 is made up of 14 amino acids. The V segment lost 1 base and the J segment 5 bases; nucleotides outside the gene matches: 3. Germline values: CDR1 SGHAT, CDR2 FQDESV (reference sequence). The full variable domain, its missing parts supplied by reference TRBV11-1 and TRBJ1-1, is EAEVAQSPRYKITEKSQAVAFWCDPISGHATLYWYRQILGQGPELLVQFQDESVVDDSQLPKDRFSAERLKGVDSTLKIQPAELGDSAMYLCASSLGRGRTEAFFGQGTRLTVV.

The chain employs TRBV7-2 and TRBJ2-7; 7 bases are a match to TRBD1. Germline values: CDR1 SGHTA, CDR2 FQGNSA. The CDR3 length is 14 residues. J lost 4 bases, V lost 0 bases, and 3 bases had no gene match. CDR3 loop: CASSLAGGGYEQYF. The CDR3 region has the DNA TGTGCCAGCAGCTTAGCAGGGGGCGGATACGAGCAGTACTTC.

The chain has TRBV5-1 and TRBJ1-2, with D unclear. Trimming removed 9 bases from V and 4 bases from J, with 10 bases in between. The CDR3 contains 11 residues. CDR1 and CDR2 (germline): SGHRS, YFSETQ. The CDR3 loop is CAIRNPYGYTF. CDR3 coding DNA: TGCGCCATTCGGAACCCCTATGGCTACACCTTC.

The chain couples TRBV3-1 (or the pseudogene TRBV3-2) to TRBJ2-7, with 14 bases aligning to TRBD2. Germline values: CDR1 LGHDT, CDR2 YNNKEL (reference sequence). V shed 0 bases and J 0 bases; nucleotides not matched to a gene: 4. The CDR3 spans 18 residues. CDR3 in DNA: TGTGCCAGCAGCCAAGATTCTGGACTAGCGGGAGGCTCCTACGAGCAGTACTTC. It yields the protein CASSQDSGLAGGSYEQYF.

The table lists this clone with a count of one. This sequence joins TRBV6-5 and TRBJ2-1; a weak D match, TRBD1 (6 bases). The V end lost 3 bases, the J end lost 8 bases, and 17 bases lay between the germline ends. Germline loops: CDR1 MNHEY, CDR2 SVGAGI. The CDR3 contains 15 residues. CDR3 protein: CASSYSGAYGDEQFF. In DNA form, the CDR3 reads TGTGCCAGCAGTTATTCAGGGGCCTACGGCGATGAGCAGTTCTTC.